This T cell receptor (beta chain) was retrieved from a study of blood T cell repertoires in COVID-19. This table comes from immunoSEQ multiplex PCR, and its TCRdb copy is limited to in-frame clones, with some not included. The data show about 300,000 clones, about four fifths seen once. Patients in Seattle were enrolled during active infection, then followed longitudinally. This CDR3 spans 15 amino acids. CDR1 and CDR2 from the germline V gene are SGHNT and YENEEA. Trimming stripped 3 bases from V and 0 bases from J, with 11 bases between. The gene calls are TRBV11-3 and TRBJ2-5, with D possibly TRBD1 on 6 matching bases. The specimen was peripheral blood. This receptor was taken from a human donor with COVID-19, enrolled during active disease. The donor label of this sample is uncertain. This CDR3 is CASSLGPGDQETQYF. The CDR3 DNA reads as TGTGCCAGCAGCTTGGGACCAGGGGACCAAGAGACCCAGTACTTC.